The clone carrying this T cell receptor (beta chain) was observed a handful of times. From 400 to 450 ng of RNA, a library with molecular barcoded alpha/delta and beta/gamma adaptors was made. Each CDR3 protein is one row after TCRdb ran MiXCR on the reads. The sample has 100,000 to 150,000 distinct CDR3 sequences; approximately 12% are singletons. The germline V and J ends were trimmed by 6 bases and 8 bases, with 16 bases remaining between them. The CDR3 is made up of 13 amino acids. Germline V lookup: CDR1 SGHTA, CDR2 FQGNSA. This sample was included in a study of read filtering for tumor transcriptome and immune sequencing.

The gene calls are TRBV7-2 and TRBJ1-1; D might be TRBD1 (6 bases). The TCR originated in a donor aged 40 or over with multiple myeloma. The source material was a population of CD138-negative cells sorted from bone marrow. Written as DNA, the CDR3 is TGTGCCAGCAGTTGGGGGGGAAGGGGGGAAGCTTTCTTT. This gives the protein CASSWGGRGEAFF.